The 4 T cell receptor beta chains in this list originate from one sample, sequenced in a study of cytomegalovirus exposure and HLA in healthy donors. Both 60 Vbeta primers and 13 Jbeta primers went into the PCR. Profiled with immunoSEQ multiplex PCR; TCRdb holds only in-frame clones, not every one. The sample lists roughly 97,000 clones; approximately 85% were seen once. Sequencing was done on a sample of PBMCs. These receptors all come from a man aged 40-49 years in good health and CMV-seropositive.

DNA for the CDR3: TGTGCCAGCAGCCCGGGGTTAAGAACTAACTATGGCTACACCTTC. Translation gives CASSPGLRTNYGYTF. V usage is TRBV5-6 and J usage is TRBJ1-2; no reliable D call. This CDR3 region has 15 residues. Per the germline V gene, CDR1 is SGHDT and CDR2 is YYEEEE. The V gene lost 4 bases and the J gene lost 0 bases, with 13 bases spanning the gap. The full variable domain, in which reference TRBV5-6 and TRBJ1-2 provide the parts outside the CDR3, is DAGVTQSPTHLIKTRGQQVTLRCSPKSGHDTVSWYQQALGQGPQFIFQYYEEEERQRGNFPDRFSGHQFPNYSSELNVNALLLGDSALYLCASSPGLRTNYGYTFGSGTRLTVV.

The chain couples TRBV11-2 to TRBJ1-3; D remains ambiguous. CDR1 and CDR2 from the germline V gene are SGHAT and FQNNGV. This CDR3 has 12 amino acids. The germline V and J ends were trimmed by 3 bases and 4 bases, with 4 bases remaining between them. CDR3: CASSFVGNTIYF. As DNA, the CDR3 is TGTGCCAGCAGCTTTGTAGGAAACACCATATATTTT.

This rearrangement joins TRBV18 to TRBJ1-2, with a weak D call TRBD1 (6 bases). Trimming shortened V by 1 base and J by 4 bases, and 22 bases separated the two germline ends. This CDR3 spans 18 amino acids. CDR1 is KGHSH, CDR2 LQKENI, per germline. CDR3 amino acids: CASSPRGSVQGGFYGYTF. The CDR3 DNA is TGTGCCAGCTCACCACGCGGAAGCGTACAGGGCGGGTTCTATGGCTACACCTTC.

The rearrangement joins TRBV6-1 to TRBJ1-2; TRBD1 matches 10 bases. The CDR3 runs 15 residues. Germline V CDR1 and CDR2: MNHNS, SASEGT. With 0 bases clipped from V and 8 bases from J, the junction kept 6 bases outside the gene matches. CDR3 sequence (DNA): TGTGCCAGCAGTGAAGCAGCGACAGGGGGCTTAGGCTACACCTTC. Protein product: CASSEAATGGLGYTF.